This entry describes one TCR beta chain. Its cognate antigen is unknown. CDR1 SQVTM and CDR2 ANQGSEA come from the germline V gene. The germline V and J ends were trimmed by 7 bases and 3 bases, with 19 bases remaining between them. The CDR3 contains 14 residues. The sample belongs to a study of T cell responses to AZD1222 COVID-19 vaccine. Study results and caveats: There were mostly white British donors and more females than males, and clonal diversity was possibly underestimated. At baseline, just a handful of AZD1222 recipients tested seropositive.

TCRdb keeps only in-frame clones here, not all; method: immunoSEQ multiplex PCR. Of 160,000 or so clones listed, over 80% were seen once; the top ten hold roughly a tenth. This specimen was peripheral blood, taken 28 days after the second AZD1222 dose. The chain links TRBV29-1 to TRBJ2-7; the D gene is possibly TRBD1 (7 bases). The TCR sequence derives from an adult who received the AZD1222 COVID-19 vaccine. In nucleotides, the CDR3 is TGCAGCGCTATAGGTGGGCAGGGGGGCTACGAGCAGTACTTC. Translated: CSAIGGQGGYEQYF.